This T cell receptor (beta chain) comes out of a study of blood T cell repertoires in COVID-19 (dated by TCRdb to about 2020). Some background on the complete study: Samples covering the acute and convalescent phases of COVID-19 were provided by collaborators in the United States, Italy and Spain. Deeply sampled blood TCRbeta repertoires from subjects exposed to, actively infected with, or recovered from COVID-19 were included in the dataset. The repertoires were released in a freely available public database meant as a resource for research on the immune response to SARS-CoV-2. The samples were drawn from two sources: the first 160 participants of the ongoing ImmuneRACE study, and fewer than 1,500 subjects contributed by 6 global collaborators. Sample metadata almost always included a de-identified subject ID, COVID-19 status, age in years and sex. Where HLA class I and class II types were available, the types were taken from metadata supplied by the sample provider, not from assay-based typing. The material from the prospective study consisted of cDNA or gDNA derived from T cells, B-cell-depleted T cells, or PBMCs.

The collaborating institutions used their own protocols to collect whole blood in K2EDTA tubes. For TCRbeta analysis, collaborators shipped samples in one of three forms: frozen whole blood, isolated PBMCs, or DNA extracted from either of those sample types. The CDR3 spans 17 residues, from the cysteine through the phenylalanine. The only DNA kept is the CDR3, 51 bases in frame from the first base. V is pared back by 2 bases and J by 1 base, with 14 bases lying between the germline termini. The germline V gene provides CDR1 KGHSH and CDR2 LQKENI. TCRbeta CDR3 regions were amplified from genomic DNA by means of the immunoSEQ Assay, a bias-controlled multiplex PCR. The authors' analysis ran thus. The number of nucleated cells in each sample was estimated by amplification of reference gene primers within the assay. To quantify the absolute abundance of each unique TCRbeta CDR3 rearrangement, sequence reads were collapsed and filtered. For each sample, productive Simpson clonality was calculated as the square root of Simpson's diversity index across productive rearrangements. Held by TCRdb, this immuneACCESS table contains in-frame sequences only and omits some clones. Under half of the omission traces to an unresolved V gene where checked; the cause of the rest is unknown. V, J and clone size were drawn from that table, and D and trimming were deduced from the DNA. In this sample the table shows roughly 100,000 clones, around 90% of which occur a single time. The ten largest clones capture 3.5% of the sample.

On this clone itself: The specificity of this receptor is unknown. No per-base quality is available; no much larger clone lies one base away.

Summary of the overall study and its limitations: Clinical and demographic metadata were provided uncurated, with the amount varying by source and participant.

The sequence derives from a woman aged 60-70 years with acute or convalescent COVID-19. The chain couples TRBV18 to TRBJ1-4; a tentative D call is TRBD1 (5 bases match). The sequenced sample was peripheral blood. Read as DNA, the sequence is TGTGCCAGCTCACCAGTCCCGGGACTCGAAACTAATGAAAAACTGTTTTTT. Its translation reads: CASSPVPGLETNEKLFF.